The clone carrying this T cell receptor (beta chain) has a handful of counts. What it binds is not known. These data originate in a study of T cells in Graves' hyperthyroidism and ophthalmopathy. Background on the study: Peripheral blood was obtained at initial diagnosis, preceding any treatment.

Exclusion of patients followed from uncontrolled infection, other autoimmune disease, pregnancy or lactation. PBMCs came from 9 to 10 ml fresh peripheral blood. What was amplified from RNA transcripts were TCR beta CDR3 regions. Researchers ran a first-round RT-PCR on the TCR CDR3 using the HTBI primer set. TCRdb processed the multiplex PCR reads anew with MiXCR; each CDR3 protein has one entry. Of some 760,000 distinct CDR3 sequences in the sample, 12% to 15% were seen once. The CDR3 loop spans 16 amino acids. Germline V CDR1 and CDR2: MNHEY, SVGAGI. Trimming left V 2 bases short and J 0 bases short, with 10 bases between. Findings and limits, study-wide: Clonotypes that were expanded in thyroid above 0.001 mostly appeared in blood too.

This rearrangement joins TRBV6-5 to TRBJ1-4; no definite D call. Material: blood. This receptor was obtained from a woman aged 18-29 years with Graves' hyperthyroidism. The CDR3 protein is CASSYTRTATNEKLFF. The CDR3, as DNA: TGTGCCAGCAGTTACACGAGGACTGCAACTAATGAAAAACTGTTTTTT.